The 30 T cell receptor beta chains presented below share a single source sample, sequenced in a study of T-cell reconstitution after alpha-beta-depleted transplantation in children. Unique molecular identifiers were used to barcode this TCRbeta library. TCRdb re-analysed the PCR reads in MiXCR, keeping a single row per CDR3 protein. The repertoire includes 600,000 to 700,000 distinct CDR3 sequences, around 14% of them detected once, and 0.79% sits in the top ten. Sequencing was performed on PBMCs, taken before TCRalphabeta/CD19-depleted stem cell transplant. The receptors were sampled from a girl aged 2 to 10 with congenital amegakaryocytic thrombocytopenia, due to receive a stem cell transplant.

This clonotype occurred a few times. The chain employs TRBV11-2 and TRBJ2-1; 10 bases agree with TRBD2. V lost 2 bases and J lost 5; bases outside the gene matches: 12. This CDR3 comprises 18 residues. Germline V gene lookup returns CDR1 SGHAT and CDR2 FQNNGV. CDR3 coding DNA: TGTGCCAGCAGCTTATACCGTAGCGGGAGGACTTCGGACAATGAGCAGTTCTTC. Its translation: CASSLYRSGRTSDNEQFF.

This clonotype was counted ten times or more. The chain combines TRBV20-1 with TRBJ2-2; tentatively, D is TRBD1 (6 bases). V was shortened by 4 bases and J by 4 bases, with 13 bases between the two germline ends. This CDR3 spans 14 amino acids. Germline V gives CDR1 DFQATT, CDR2 SNEGSKA (reference sequence). As DNA, the CDR3 is TGCAGTGCTACTACAGGGCCCCTCACCGGGGAGCTGTTTTTT. This codes for CSATTGPLTGELFF.

There are a few counts of this clonotype. The chain carries TRBV20-1 and TRBJ2-7; D is possibly TRBD2 (6 bases). Germline V lookup: CDR1 DFQATT, CDR2 SNEGSKA (reference sequence). This CDR3 is 15 amino acids long. The ends were cut back, 0 bases at V and 3 bases at J, with 15 bases in the middle. CDR3 bases: TGCAGTGCTAGAGATAGCGGCGGGTCGTACTACGAGCAGTACTTC. This codes for CSARDSGGSYYEQYF.

This clonotype occurred a few times. V is TRBV3-1 and J is TRBJ2-1, with 9 positions matching TRBD2. The CDR3 runs 15 residues. Germline loops: CDR1 LGHDT, CDR2 YNNKEL (reference sequence). V lost 1 base, J lost 6 bases, and 4 bases stayed unmatched. CDR3 sequence: CASSQGTSAINEQFF. As DNA, the CDR3 is TGTGCCAGCAGCCAAGGGACTAGCGCAATCAATGAGCAGTTCTTC.

This clonotype was found many times. The chain employs TRBV6-6 and TRBJ2-7; no reliable D call. This CDR3 region has 11 residues. The germline V and J ends were trimmed by 6 bases and 3 bases, with 6 bases remaining between them. In germline, CDR1 is MNHNY, CDR2 SVGAGI (reference sequence). CDR3 nucleotides: TGTGCCAGCAGACGACTCTACGAGCAGTACTTC. It encodes CASRRLYEQYF.

This clonotype has ten or more counts. The chain is built from TRBV20-1 and TRBJ2-7; D call uncertain. Germline V gene data show CDR1 as DFQATT and CDR2 as SNEGSKA (reference sequence). Trimming left V 5 bases short and J 1 base short, with 15 bases between. CDR3 length: 14 amino acids. The CDR3: CSAAGLDLSYEQYF. The CDR3 DNA sequence: TGCAGTGCTGCCGGGCTGGATTTGTCCTACGAGCAGTACTTC.

This clonotype was seen repeatedly, ten times or more. The chain combines TRBV12-3 or TRBV12-4 with TRBJ2-1, with 9 bases fitting TRBD2. The V and J ends lost 6 bases and 8 bases, in that order; junction bases with no gene match: 14. CDR3 length equals 16 residues. Here the CDR3 reads CASRPLAGEDQDEQFF. The CDR3 DNA sequence: TGTGCCAGCAGACCATTAGCGGGAGAGGATCAAGATGAGCAGTTCTTC.

This clonotype was picked up many times. This chain uses TRBV7-7 with TRBJ2-1; 11 nucleotides match TRBD2. With 4 bases clipped from V and 1 base from J, the junction kept 12 bases outside the gene matches. Germline V CDR1 and CDR2: SSHAT, FNYEAQ (reference sequence). The CDR3 extends over 19 amino acids. The CDR3 region is CASSWGLADPRGSYNEQFF. The DNA for the CDR3 is TGTGCCAGCAGCTGGGGACTAGCGGACCCCCGCGGGTCCTACAATGAGCAGTTCTTC.

V usage is TRBV5-5 and J usage is TRBJ2-2; 8 bases align to TRBD2. This CDR3 region has 18 residues. The junction had 18 bases not matched to a gene; V was cut back by 7 bases and J by 4 bases. CDR1 is SGHKS, CDR2 YYEKEE, per germline (reference sequence). The CDR3 DNA follows: TGTGCCAGCCGTCTTGGACTAGCAGCTCAAATTATCACCGGGGAGCTGTTTTTT. This encodes CASRLGLAAQIITGELFF.

The genes are TRBV4-1 and TRBJ2-4, with 8 bases aligning to TRBD1. Germline assignment: CDR1 MGHRA and CDR2 YSYEKL. The CDR3 consists of 16 residues. The V and J ends lost 4 bases and 0 bases, in that order; junction bases with no gene match: 5. CDR3 sequence (DNA): TGCGCCAGCAGCCGGACAGGACAGGGAGCCAAAAACATTCAGTACTTC. It specifies CASSRTGQGAKNIQYF.

This clonotype appeared a few times. This rearrangement joins TRBV12-3 or TRBV12-4 to TRBJ2-1; 7 positions match TRBD2. CDR3 length equals 15 residues. After removal of 2 bases from V and 2 bases from J, the junction contained 3 bases not matched to a gene. For the CDR3, the DNA is TGTGCCAGCAGTTTATTACTAGCGACCTACAATGAGCAGTTCTTC. Amino acid sequence: CASSLLLATYNEQFF.

The chain is built from TRBV19 and TRBJ2-1; the match to TRBD2 covers 7 bases. This CDR3 region has 16 residues. The V and J ends lost 6 bases and 5 bases, in that order; junction bases with no gene match: 13. Germline-derived CDR1 and CDR2 are LNHDA and SQIVND (reference sequence). For the CDR3, the DNA is TGTGCCAGTAGCAGTCCCTCGGCGGGAGACCACAATGAGCAGTTCTTC. It translates to CASSSPSAGDHNEQFF.

This clonotype was observed many times. The chain employs TRBV5-1 and TRBJ1-4, with D possibly matching TRBD1 (5 bases). Germline CDR1 SGHRS, CDR2 YFSETQ. This CDR3 is 15 amino acids long. V lost 4 bases, J lost 4 bases, and 14 bases lay in between. CDR3 sequence (DNA): TGCGCCAGCAGCCTCGGTGGGGCGGATAATGAAAAACTGTTTTTT. It encodes CASSLGGADNEKLFF.

V usage is TRBV7-3 and J usage is TRBJ1-1, with D unclear. Trimming removed 0 bases at V and 3 bases at J, with 8 bases between. This CDR3 comprises 14 residues. The V gene's germline CDR1 is SGHTA and CDR2 FQGTGA. Here the CDR3 reads CASSLTDDYTEAFF. The CDR3 DNA reads as TGTGCCAGCAGCTTAACAGATGATTACACTGAAGCTTTCTTT.

This clonotype was observed at least ten times. The chain links TRBV5-1 to TRBJ1-1; 7 positions match TRBD1. With 4 bases clipped from V and 4 bases from J, the junction kept 10 bases outside the gene matches. This CDR3 is built from 15 residues. In germline, CDR1 is SGHRS, CDR2 YFSETQ. The CDR3 spells CASSGGQTLGTEAFF. The CDR3 DNA reads as TGCGCCAGCAGCGGGGGACAGACCTTAGGCACTGAAGCTTTCTTT. The whole variable domain, filled in from reference TRBV5-1 and TRBJ1-1, reads KAGVTQTPRYLIKTRGQQVTLSCSPISGHRSVSWYQQTPGQGLQFLFEYFSETQRNKGNFPGRFSGRQFSNSRSEMNVSTLELGDSALYLCASSGGQTLGTEAFFGQGTRLTVV.

This clonotype was picked up many times. CDR3 nucleotide sequence: TGCGCCAGCACAAACTTCCGGGACAAAGCCTACAATGAGCAGTTCTTC. This translates into CASTNFRDKAYNEQFF. V gene TRBV5-1 combines with J gene TRBJ2-1; a weak D match, TRBD1 (6 bases). This CDR3 is built from 16 residues. CDR1 SGHRS and CDR2 YFSETQ come from the germline V gene. The ends were cut back, 6 bases at V and 2 bases at J, with 18 bases in the middle.

This clonotype was counted ten times or more. The V call is TRBV10-3, the J call TRBJ2-2, with D tentatively TRBD1 (5 bases). Germline V gene data show CDR1 as ENHRY and CDR2 as SYGVKD. The length of the CDR3 is 16 residues. V dropped 0 bases and J dropped 3 bases, with 11 bases sitting between them. CDR3 bases: TGTGCCATCAGTGAGTCGAACAGGCGTGACACCGGGGAGCTGTTTTTT. It is translated as CAISESNRRDTGELFF.

The chain joins TRBV2 to TRBJ2-5, with 11 positions matching TRBD2. The CDR3 contains 15 residues. In germline, CDR1 is SNHLY, CDR2 FYNNEI. The ends lost 6 bases at V and 2 bases at J; junction bases unmatched: 5. CDR3 loop: CASSEGLADQETQYF. The CDR3 coding sequence is TGTGCCAGCAGCGAGGGACTAGCGGATCAAGAGACCCAGTACTTC.

With regard to this clonotype: Since a much larger clone is just one base distant, this may be a read error. The V gene is TRBV20-1, the J gene TRBJ2-3, with 13 bases fitting TRBD2. After removal of 6 bases from V and 11 bases from J, the junction contained 5 bases not matched to a gene. Germline loops: CDR1 DFQATT, CDR2 SNEGSKA (reference sequence). This CDR3 has 12 residues. Here the CDR3 reads CSAGTSGIMQYF. In nucleotides, the CDR3 is TGCAGTGCCGGGACTAGCGGGATTATGCAGTATTTT.

Comment on this clonotype: Since a much larger clone is just one base distant, this may be a read error. This sequence joins TRBV7-8 and TRBJ2-7; D is possibly TRBD1 (5 bases). Germline V gene lookup returns CDR1 SGHVS and CDR2 FQNEAQ. This CDR3 spans 19 amino acids. V was clipped by 7 bases and J by 0 bases, with 28 bases between them. The CDR3 region is CASTPNSPFRGINSYEQYF. The CDR3 nucleotides read TGTGCCAGCACCCCTAATTCCCCTTTTAGGGGCATTAACTCCTACGAGCAGTACTTC. The full variable domain, rest sourced from reference TRBV7-8 and TRBJ2-7, is GAGVSQSPRYKVAKRGQDVALRCDPISGHVSLFWYQQALGQGPEFLTYFQNEAQLDKSGLPSDRFFAERPEGSVSTLKIQRTQQEDSAVYLCASTPNSPFRGINSYEQYFGPGTRLTVT.

There are a few counts of this clonotype. The chain uses TRBV12-3 or TRBV12-4 and TRBJ2-5; maybe TRBD1 (5 bases). The CDR3 extends over 14 amino acids. Trimming took off 5 bases at V and 3 bases at J, with 13 bases between the two ends. CDR3 nucleotide sequence: TGTGCCAGCAGTCTCCAAAGGGGCGAAGAGACCCAGTACTTC. This sequence encodes CASSLQRGEETQYF.

This clonotype was seen more than once but under ten times. This chain uses TRBV5-1 with TRBJ2-3; D is unresolved. The CDR3 is made up of 14 amino acids. V was trimmed by 1 base and J by 2 bases, leaving 8 bases between them. CDR1 is SGHRS, CDR2 YFSETQ, per germline. In DNA form, the CDR3 reads TGCGCCAGCAGCTTGCTGACTCTCACAGATACGCAGTATTTT. Translation gives CASSLLTLTDTQYF.

This clonotype has at least ten counts. The V gene is TRBV6-4, the J gene TRBJ2-2, with D possibly being TRBD2 (5 bases). The germline V gene encodes CDR1 MRHNA and CDR2 SNTAGT. CDR3 length equals 14 residues. The ends were cut back, 4 bases at V and 1 base at J, with 7 bases in the middle. CDR3 DNA sequence: TGTGCCAGCAGTGCGAGGGAGAACACCGGGGAGCTGTTTTTT. Amino acids: CASSARENTGELFF.

This clonotype was seen repeatedly, ten times or more. The rearrangement joins TRBV7-3 to TRBJ2-3; no firm D call. This CDR3 has 15 residues. The germline V gene encodes CDR1 SGHTA and CDR2 FQGTGA. The V end was cut by 0 bases, the J end by 0 bases, with 7 bases between. CDR3 sequence reads: CASSLTGSSTDTQYF. In DNA, the CDR3 is TGTGCCAGCAGCTTAACAGGATCAAGCACAGATACGCAGTATTTT.

This chain links TRBV6-1 with TRBJ1-2; unclear D gene. The CDR3 is 15 amino acids. Germline V lookup: CDR1 MNHNS, CDR2 SASEGT. Trimming took off 3 bases at V and 4 bases at J, with 15 bases between the two ends. The CDR3 region is CASSDFDDGPYGYTF. CDR3 DNA: TGTGCCAGCAGTGACTTTGATGACGGTCCCTATGGCTACACCTTC.

This chain uses TRBV21-1 with TRBJ2-2; TRBD2 reflects the table's D call only, with no check against the DNA. TRBV21-1 is a documented pseudogene. This CDR3 comprises 17 residues. CDR3 sequence (DNA): TGTGCCAGCAGCACTGGGGCCCTCTCTGAGCGAACCGGGGAGCTGTTTTTT. It translates to CASSTGALSERTGELFF.

This clonotype was recorded many times. The chain recombines TRBV9 with TRBJ2-1, with a weak D call TRBD2 (5 bases). CDR1 is SGDLS and CDR2 is YYNGEE in the germline V gene. The CDR3 is 14 residues long. Trimming took 2 bases from V and 7 from J, leaving 13 bases between them. This CDR3 reads CASSVWATGNEQFF. CDR3 in DNA: TGTGCCAGCAGCGTCTGGGCGACGGGGAATGAGCAGTTCTTC.

J is TRBJ2-1 and V is TRBV7-3; D is possibly TRBD1 (5 bases). Germline CDR1 reads SGHTA; CDR2 reads FQGTGA. The CDR3 sequence is 16 residues long. The V end lost 2 bases, the J end lost 2 bases, and 13 bases lay between the germline ends. The CDR3, as DNA: TGTGCCAGCAGCTTAGCACCAGGGATCCCCTACAATGAGCAGTTCTTC. Translating gives CASSLAPGIPYNEQFF. Based on the CDR3 plus reference TRBV7-3 and TRBJ2-1, the full variable domain is GAGVSQTPSNKVTEKGKYVELRCDPISGHTALYWYRQSLGQGPEFLIYFQGTGAADDSGLPNDRFFAVRPEGSVSTLKIQRTERGDSAVYLCASSLAPGIPYNEQFFGPGTRLTVL.

This CDR3 reads CASSFFPLSLGIQETQYF. DNA for the CDR3: TGTGCCAGCAGTTTCTTCCCATTGTCCCTGGGCATCCAAGAGACCCAGTACTTC. V and J are TRBV6-6 and TRBJ2-5; no firm D call. Germline CDR1 is MNHNY and CDR2 is SVGAGI (reference sequence). With 4 bases removed from V and 1 base from J, the gap between germline ends came to 22 bases. This CDR3 comprises 18 residues.

This clonotype occurred many times. The chain links TRBV5-1 to TRBJ2-4; 7 bases align to TRBD2. With 5 bases clipped from V and 1 base from J, the junction kept 9 bases outside the gene matches. The V gene's germline CDR1 is SGHRS and CDR2 YFSETQ. This CDR3 region has 16 residues. The CDR3 DNA reads TGCGCCAGCAGTTATGGGGGGGTGAGTGCCAAAAACATTCAGTACTTC. Amino acid sequence: CASSYGGVSAKNIQYF.